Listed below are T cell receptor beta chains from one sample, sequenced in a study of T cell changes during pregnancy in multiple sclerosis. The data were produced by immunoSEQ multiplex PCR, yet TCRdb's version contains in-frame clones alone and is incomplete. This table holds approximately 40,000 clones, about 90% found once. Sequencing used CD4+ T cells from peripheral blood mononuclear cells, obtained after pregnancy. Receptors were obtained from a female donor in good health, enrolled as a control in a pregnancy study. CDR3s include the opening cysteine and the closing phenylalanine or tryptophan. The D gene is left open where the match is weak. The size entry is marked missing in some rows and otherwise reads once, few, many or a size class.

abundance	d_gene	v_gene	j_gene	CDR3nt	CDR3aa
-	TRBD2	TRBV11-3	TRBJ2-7	TGTGCCAGCAGCTCAAGACTAGCGGGGGGACTCTACGAGCAGTACTTC	CASSSRLAGGLYEQYF
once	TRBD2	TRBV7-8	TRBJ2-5	TGTGCCAGCAGCTCCGGACTAGCGGGGGGTGAAGGGACCCAGTACTTC	CASSSGLAGGEGTQYF
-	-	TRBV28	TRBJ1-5	TGTGCCAGCAGTTTATGGGGGGGGTTGAAACAGCCCCAGCATTTT	CASSLWGGLKQPQHF
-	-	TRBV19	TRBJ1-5	TGTGCCAGTAGTCCCCCCAGCGCGGGGAGCAATCAGCCCCAGCATTTT	CASSPPSAGSNQPQHF
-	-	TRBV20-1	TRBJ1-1	TGCAGTGCTAGAGATCTTGCGTGGGCAAGATTT	CSARDLAWARF
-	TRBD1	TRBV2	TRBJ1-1	TGTGCCAGCGGACAGGAGAGGAACACTGAAGCTTTCTTT	CASGQERNTEAFF
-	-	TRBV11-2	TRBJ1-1	TGTGCCAGCAGCTTAGACAGGAACACTGAAGCTTTCTTT	CASSLDRNTEAFF
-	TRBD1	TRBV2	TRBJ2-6	TGTGCCAGCAGTGATGACCGACAGGGATCGGGGGCCAACGTCCTGACTTTC	CASSDDRQGSGANVLTF
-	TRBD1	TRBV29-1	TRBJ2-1	TGCAGCACCCGTGACAGGGGGCGTTACAATGAGCAGTTCTTC	CSTRDRGRYNEQFF
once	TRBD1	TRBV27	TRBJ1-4	TGTGCCAGCAGTTTAGACAGGGTTGGTGTTGAAAAACTGTTTTTT	CASSLDRVGVEKLFF
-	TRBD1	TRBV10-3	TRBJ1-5	TGTGCCAGTTCTACAGGGGAAGGCAATCAGCCCCAGCATTTT	CASSTGEGNQPQHF
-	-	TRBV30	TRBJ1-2	TGTGCCTGGGGAGCTAACTATGGCTACACCTTC	CAWGANYGYTF
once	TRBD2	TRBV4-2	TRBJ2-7	TGTGCCAGCAGCCAAGATCTTACTAGCGGGAGCAACGAGCAGTACTTC	CASSQDLTSGSNEQYF
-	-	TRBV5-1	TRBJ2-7	TGCGCCAGCAGCTTGGTGGGGAGCTCCTACGAGCAGTACTTC	CASSLVGSSYEQYF
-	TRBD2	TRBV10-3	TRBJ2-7	TGTGCCATCAGTGGGACTAGCTCGACCTACGAGCAGTACTTC	CAISGTSSTYEQYF
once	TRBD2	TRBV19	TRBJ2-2	TGTGCCAGTAGTACCGCCCAGCTAGCGGGCAACACCGGGGAGCTGTTTTTT	CASSTAQLAGNTGELFF
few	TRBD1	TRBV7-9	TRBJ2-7	TGTGCCAGCAGCACATCTCTCCCCGGGACAGGGATGTACGAGCAGTACTTC	CASSTSLPGTGMYEQYF
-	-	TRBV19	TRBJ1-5	TGTGCCAGTAGTATCCCCGCGGGTAGTCAGCCCCAGCATTTT	CASSIPAGSQPQHF
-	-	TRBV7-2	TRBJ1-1	TGTGCCAGCAGCCGATTTGTGGAGGAAACTGAAGCTTTCTTT	CASSRFVEETEAFF
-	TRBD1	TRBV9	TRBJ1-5	TGTGCCAGCAGCGTAGGTATAGGACAGGGGGCTGGGCAGCCCCAGCATTTT	CASSVGIGQGAGQPQHF
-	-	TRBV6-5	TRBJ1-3	TGTGCCAGCAGACAGGACCTCTCTGGAAACACCATATATTTT	CASRQDLSGNTIYF
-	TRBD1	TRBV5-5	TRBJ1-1	TGTGCCAGCAGCTTGAAACGTCAGGGGGTCACTGAAGCTTTCTTT	CASSLKRQGVTEAFF
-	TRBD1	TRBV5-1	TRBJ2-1	TGCGCCAGCAGCTTGGCAGGACAGGGCATCTCCCTCTACAATGAGCAGTTCTTC	CASSLAGQGISLYNEQFF
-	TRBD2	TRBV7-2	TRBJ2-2	TGTGCCAGCAGCTTACGGAGCGGGGCCACCGGGGAGCTGTTTTTT	CASSLRSGATGELFF
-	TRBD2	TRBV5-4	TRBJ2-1	TGTGCCAGCAGCTTGGCGCGGGGGAGCGGGACTTACAATGAGCAGTTCTTC	CASSLARGSGTYNEQFF
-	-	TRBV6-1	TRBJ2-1	TGTGCCAGCAGCGTAATAGCCTCGGATGAGCAGTTCTTC	CASSVIASDEQFF
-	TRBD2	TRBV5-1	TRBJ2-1	TGCGCCAGCAGCTTGGGAGGACTAGCGGGGATGAATGAGCAGTTCTTC	CASSLGGLAGMNEQFF
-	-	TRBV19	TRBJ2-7	TGTGCCAGTAGTACCGGGCAGGGGTCCTACGAGCAGTACTTC	CASSTGQGSYEQYF
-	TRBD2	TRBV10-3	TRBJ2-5	TGTGCCACCGCGGGAGCGGGGCGACAAGAGACCCAGTACTTC	CATAGAGRQETQYF
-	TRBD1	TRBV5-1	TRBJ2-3	TGCGCCAGCAGCTTGCCGACAGGGGAAGGCACAGATACGCAGTATTTT	CASSLPTGEGTDTQYF
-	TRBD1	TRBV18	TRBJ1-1	TGTGCCAGCTCACCAGGACAGGGAAGCACTGAAGCTTTCTTT	CASSPGQGSTEAFF
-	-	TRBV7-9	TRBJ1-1	TGTGCCAGCAGCTTAGGGAGGAGCCGGAACACTGAAGCTTTCTTT	CASSLGRSRNTEAFF
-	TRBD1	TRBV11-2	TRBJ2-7	TGTGCCAGCAGCCCCGGGACAGGCACTTCCTACGAGCAGTACTTC	CASSPGTGTSYEQYF
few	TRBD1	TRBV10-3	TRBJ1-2	TGTGCCATCAGTTGGGACAGGCGGAACTATGGCTACACCTTC	CAISWDRRNYGYTF
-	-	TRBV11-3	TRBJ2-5	TGTGCCAGCAGCTTAGGACGCCGAGGTACGGAAGAGACCCAGTACTTC	CASSLGRRGTEETQYF
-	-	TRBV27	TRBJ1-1	TGTGCCAGCAGTTGGGGGGGCGGCTTCACTGAAGCTTTCTTT	CASSWGGGFTEAFF
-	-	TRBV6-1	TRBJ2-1	TGTGCCAGCAGCCATACCCGATCTAGCAATGAGCAGTTCTTC	CASSHTRSSNEQFF
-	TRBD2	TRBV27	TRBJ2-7	TGTGCCAGCAGTTTATTTCTAGACAAGGGCCGGACTAGCCGATCCTACGAGCAGTACTTC	CASSLFLDKGRTSRSYEQYF
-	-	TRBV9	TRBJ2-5	TGTGCCAGCAGCGTATCCGGGGGATGGGAGACCCAGTACTTC	CASSVSGGWETQYF
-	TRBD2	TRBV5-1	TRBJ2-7	TGCGCCAGCAGCTTGGATTCGGGGGGTAATTTCGAGCAGTACTTC	CASSLDSGGNFEQYF
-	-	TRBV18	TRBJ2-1	TGTGCCAGCTCACTCAAGACAGGATACAATGAGCAGTTCTTC	CASSLKTGYNEQFF
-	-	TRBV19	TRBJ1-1	TGTGCCAGTAGTACGAAGACAGGTCTCGAACAGGGTGAAGCTTTCTTT	CASSTKTGLEQGEAFF
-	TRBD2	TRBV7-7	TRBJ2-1	TGTGCCAGCAGCGGGGGACTAGCGGGAGGTAATGACGATGAGCAGTTCTTC	CASSGGLAGGNDDEQFF
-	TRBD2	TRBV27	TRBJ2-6	TGTGCCAGCAGTTTTTGGCGGGGGGTCAACTCTGGGGCCAACGTCCTGACTTTC	CASSFWRGVNSGANVLTF
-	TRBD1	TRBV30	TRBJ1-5	TGTGCCTGGGACAGGGGGCCCAATCAGCCCCAGCATTTT	CAWDRGPNQPQHF
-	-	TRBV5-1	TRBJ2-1	TGCGCCAGCAGCTTTCGGCAGGATAAACACAATGAGCAGTTCTTC	CASSFRQDKHNEQFF
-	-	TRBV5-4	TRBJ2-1	TGTGCCAGCAGCTCCAAGACACGACCTAACAATGAGCAGTTCTTC	CASSSKTRPNNEQFF
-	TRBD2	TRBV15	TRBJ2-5	TGTGCCACCAGCAGACCTAGCGGGGGCCGGGAGACCCAGTACTTC	CATSRPSGGRETQYF
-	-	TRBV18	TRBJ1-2	TGTGCCAGCTCACCAGGCTTCCCCGACTATGGCTACACCTTC	CASSPGFPDYGYTF
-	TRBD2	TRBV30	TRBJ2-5	TGTGCCTGGAGTGTACTGTCGGGGGGGCCAAGAGAGACCCAGTACTTC	CAWSVLSGGPRETQYF
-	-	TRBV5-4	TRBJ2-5	TGTGCCAGCAGCCTCCCCGGGTGGGTAGAGACCCAGTACTTC	CASSLPGWVETQYF
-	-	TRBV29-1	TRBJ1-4	TGCAGCGTTTCACAGGGTAGCACTAATGAAAAACTGTTTTTT	CSVSQGSTNEKLFF